The 29 T cell receptor beta chains below come from one sample, sequenced in a study of blood T cell repertoires in COVID-19. The assay was immunoSEQ multiplex PCR, and TCRdb's table has in-frame clones only and misses some. The sample holds 150,000 to 200,000 clones, approximately 83% seen once. Sequencing was carried out using peripheral blood. The receptor source for this set is a human donor with acute or convalescent COVID-19. The donor label of this sample is uncertain.

A remark on this clone: Other nucleotide sequences in the sample specify the same CDR3. The rearrangement links TRBV2 to TRBJ1-5, with 10 bases fitting TRBD1. This CDR3 is built from 15 residues. Germline V gene sequence: CDR1 SNHLY, CDR2 FYNNEI. Germline trimming cut 4 bases from V and 3 bases from J; bases unmatched to any gene: 3. In nucleotides, the CDR3 is TGTGCCAGCAGTGGGGGACAGGGGCTCAATCAGCCCCAGCATTTT. This sequence encodes CASSGGQGLNQPQHF. Combining the CDR3 with reference TRBV2 and TRBJ1-5 gives the whole variable domain EPEVTQTPSHQVTQMGQEVILRCVPISNHLYFYWYRQILGQKVEFLVSFYNNEISEKSEIFDDQFSVERPDGSNFTLKIRSTKLEDSAMYFCASSGGQGLNQPQHFGDGTRLSIL.

The V gene is TRBV6-1, the J gene TRBJ2-1, with TRBD2 matching over 7 bases. The germline V gene encodes CDR1 MNHNS and CDR2 SASEGT. The length of the CDR3 is 15 residues. V was pared by 1 base and J by 2 bases, with 2 bases of the junction left unmatched. CDR3 nucleotides: TGTGCCAGCAGTGAAGTAAGCGGGGCCTACAATGAGCAGTTCTTC. It translates to CASSEVSGAYNEQFF.

The V call is TRBV19, the J call TRBJ2-1, with 9 nucleotides matching TRBD1. The V segment lost 3 bases and the J segment 6 bases; nucleotides outside the gene matches: 6. Germline V gives CDR1 LNHDA, CDR2 SQIVND (reference sequence). The CDR3 is made up of 15 amino acids. For the CDR3, the DNA is TGTGCCAGTAGTATCCGTACAGGGGGCGTCAATGAGCAGTTCTTC. Translating it yields CASSIRTGGVNEQFF.

This sequence joins TRBV7-2 and TRBJ1-3; 10 bases map to TRBD1. The CDR3 sequence is 16 residues long. Germline lookup yields CDR1 SGHTA and CDR2 FQGNSA. Trimming at V came to 0 bases and at J to 2 bases, leaving 1 base not matched to a gene. DNA of the CDR3: TGTGCCAGCAGCTTAGCGGACAGGGGGACTGGAAACACCATATATTTT. Protein sequence: CASSLADRGTGNTIYF. The full variable domain, completed using reference TRBV7-2 and TRBJ1-3, is GAGVSQSPSNKVTEKGKDVELRCDPISGHTALYWYRQSLGQGLEFLIYFQGNSAPDKSGLPSDRFSAERTGGSVSTLTIQRTQQEDSAVYLCASSLADRGTGNTIYFGEGSWLTVV.

This clone occurred a few times. The chain links TRBV7-9 to TRBJ1-1, with D possibly being TRBD1 (6 bases). The CDR3 is 14 amino acids. V dropped 1 base and J dropped 0 bases, with 6 bases sitting between them. CDR1 SEHNR and CDR2 FQNEAQ come from the germline V gene (reference sequence). The CDR3 protein is CASSLGQVNTEAFF. As DNA, the CDR3 is TGTGCCAGCAGCTTAGGACAGGTGAACACTGAAGCTTTCTTT.

A few counts support this clone. This chain's CDR3 is CASSLGLAGVTGELFF. CDR3 nucleotides: TGTGCCAGCAGCTTAGGGCTAGCGGGAGTTACCGGGGAGCTGTTTTTT. The chain joins TRBV11-3 to TRBJ2-2; 10 nucleotides line up with TRBD2. CDR1 and CDR2 from the germline V gene are SGHNT and YENEEA. V lost 1 base, J lost 5 bases, and 4 bases stayed unmatched. This CDR3 has 16 amino acids. Together with reference TRBV11-3 and TRBJ2-2, the CDR3 gives the full variable domain: EAGVVQSPRYKIIEKKQPVAFWCNPISGHNTLYWYLQNLGQGPELLIRYENEEAVDDSQLPKDRFSAERLKGVDSTLKIQPAELGDSAVYLCASSLGLAGVTGELFFGEGSRLTVL.

The chain combines TRBV5-1 with TRBJ1-2, with D perhaps TRBD1 (6 bases). V dropped 0 bases and J dropped 4 bases, with 10 bases sitting between them. Germline CDR1 is SGHRS and CDR2 is YFSETQ. This CDR3 region has 14 residues. The CDR3 DNA reads as TGCGCCAGCAGCTTGGATGGGGGCGGCTATGGCTACACCTTC. Amino acids: CASSLDGGGYGYTF.

V gene TRBV28 combines with J gene TRBJ2-2, with TRBD2 matching 11 bases. Germline CDR1 and CDR2: MDHEN and SYDVKM. Trimming removed 4 bases from V and 5 bases from J; junction bases left unmatched: 3. There are 15 residues in the CDR3. The CDR3 DNA sequence: TGTGCCAGCAGTTCCCTAGCGGGAGGTACCGGGGAGCTGTTTTTT. This translates into CASSSLAGGTGELFF.

The rearrangement uses TRBV9 and TRBJ2-3; 12 bases fit TRBD1. The CDR3 sequence is 15 residues long. The V segment lost 3 bases and the J segment 2 bases; nucleotides outside the gene matches: 1. In germline, CDR1 is SGDLS, CDR2 YYNGEE. The DNA for the CDR3 is TGTGCCAGCAGCGAGGGACAGGGGGCCACAGATACGCAGTATTTT. Encoded protein: CASSEGQGATDTQYF. Based on the CDR3 plus reference TRBV9 and TRBJ2-3, the full variable domain is DSGVTQTPKHLITATGQRVTLRCSPRSGDLSVYWYQQSLDQGLQFLIQYYNGEERAKGNILERFSAQQFPDLHSELNLSSLELGDSALYFCASSEGQGATDTQYFGPGTRLTVL.

A single count supports this clone. The V and J genes are TRBV6-5 and TRBJ2-5, with a possible D match to TRBD2 (6 bases). Germline assignment: CDR1 MNHEY and CDR2 SVGAGI. The CDR3 sequence is 15 residues long. V was trimmed by 2 bases and J by 9 bases, leaving 19 bases between them. CDR3 coding DNA: TGTGCCAGCAGTTACGGCATAGCGGAGGGCTTGGCCCAGTACTTC. Translated: CASSYGIAEGLAQYF.

This chain links TRBV3-1 (or the pseudogene TRBV3-2) with TRBJ1-1; no firm D call. Trimming stripped 5 bases from V and 1 base from J, with 11 bases between. CDR1 and CDR2 (germline): LGHDT, YNNKEL (reference sequence). The CDR3 runs 14 residues. The CDR3 bases are TGTGCCAGCAGCTGGAGCGGCGGGAACACTGAAGCTTTCTTT. Translated: CASSWSGGNTEAFF.

This chain uses TRBV6-6 with TRBJ2-7, with D hard to call. The V gene's germline CDR1 is MNHNY and CDR2 SVGAGI (reference sequence). This CDR3 has 14 amino acids. Trimming left V 2 bases short and J 2 bases short, with 10 bases between. The CDR3 here is CASSYVDKAYEQYF. The DNA of the CDR3 is TGTGCCAGCAGTTACGTAGATAAAGCCTACGAGCAGTACTTC.

The CDR3 DNA follows: TGTGCCAGCAGCACACAGGGGAACACTGAAGCTTTCTTT. Its protein is CASSTQGNTEAFF. The chain carries TRBV7-2 and TRBJ1-1, with a tentative D call TRBD1 (6 bases). This CDR3 has 13 residues. V was shortened by 5 bases and J by 1 base, with 8 bases between the two germline ends. Germline loops: CDR1 SGHTA, CDR2 FQGNSA.

The V gene is TRBV30, the J gene TRBJ1-2, with a possible D match to TRBD1 (6 bases). The V gene lost 2 bases and the J gene lost 2 bases, with 9 bases spanning the gap. Germline assignment: CDR1 GTSNPN and CDR2 SVGIG (reference sequence). This CDR3 is built from 13 residues. CDR3 sequence: CAWSPQGNYGYTF. Here the CDR3 DNA reads TGTGCCTGGAGTCCCCAGGGGAACTATGGCTACACCTTC.

This chain joins TRBV6-1 and TRBJ2-1, with D perhaps matching TRBD1 (5 bases). This CDR3 has 14 amino acids. From germline, CDR1 is MNHNS and CDR2 SASEGT. With 1 base removed from V and 9 bases from J, the gap between germline ends came to 13 bases. CDR3 in DNA: TGTGCCAGCAGTGAAGGGGTCAGGGCAAGTGAGCAGTTCTTC. Protein: CASSEGVRASEQFF.

This sequence joins TRBV6-5 and TRBJ1-2; D remains ambiguous. CDR1 MNHEY and CDR2 SVGAGI come from the germline V gene. The CDR3 is 13 amino acids. The V and J ends lost 8 bases and 2 bases respectively, with 12 bases between them. CDR3 protein: CASALGVNYGYTF. The CDR3 coding sequence is TGTGCCAGCGCCTTGGGCGTGAACTATGGCTACACCTTC.

This sequence joins TRBV5-1 and TRBJ1-3; the D gene is possibly TRBD1 (5 bases). V gave up 4 bases and J gave up 0 bases, with 11 bases separating them. The CDR3 consists of 15 residues. Looked up from germline, CDR1 is SGHRS and CDR2 is YFSETQ. The CDR3 reads CASSVQGDSGNTIYF. DNA for the CDR3: TGCGCCAGCAGCGTGCAGGGTGACTCTGGAAACACCATATATTTT.

CDR3 protein: CASSAGAPSYNEQFF. For the CDR3, the DNA is TGTGCCAGCAGCGCGGGAGCCCCCTCCTACAATGAGCAGTTCTTC. The V call is TRBV6-6, the J call TRBJ2-1; 7 positions agree with TRBD2. In germline, CDR1 is MNHNY, CDR2 SVGAGI (reference sequence). CDR3 length: 15 amino acids. V dropped 6 bases and J dropped 0; count of bases not matched to a gene: 5.

The rearrangement uses TRBV7-8 and TRBJ2-1; 8 nucleotides agree with TRBD2. The germline CDR1 and CDR2 sequences are SGHVS and FQNEAQ. J lost 5 bases, V lost 8 bases, and 14 bases had no gene match. There are 16 residues in the CDR3. The CDR3 DNA reads as TGTGCCAGCGGCCGAGCGGGTAGCGGGATGAACAATGAGCAGTTCTTC. This translates into CASGRAGSGMNNEQFF.

The rearrangement links TRBV11-2 to TRBJ1-2; D uncertain. V lost 1 base and J 3 bases, leaving 15 bases between the germline ends. The germline CDR1 and CDR2 sequences are SGHAT and FQNNGV. This CDR3 has 16 residues. The CDR3 loop reads CASSLGVRQVYYGYTF. The CDR3 bases are TGTGCCAGCAGCTTAGGGGTCAGACAAGTCTACTATGGCTACACCTTC.

The chain carries TRBV6-2 or TRBV6-3 and TRBJ1-5, with D unclear. This CDR3 has 14 residues. V shed 6 bases and J shed 10 bases, with 19 bases lying between them. Germline CDR1 MNHEY, CDR2 SVGEGT. Here the CDR3 DNA reads TGTGCCAGCAGCCTACTACATCCCACTTCCCCCCAGCATTTT. This translates into CASSLLHPTSPQHF.

V gene TRBV11-2 combines with J gene TRBJ2-1; TRBD2 matches 7 bases. V was clipped by 5 bases and J by 6 bases; unmatched bases: 16. The CDR3 has 17 residues. Germline V CDR1 and CDR2: SGHAT, FQNNGV. The CDR3: CASSALGGRALGNEQFF. CDR3 DNA: TGTGCCAGCAGCGCCCTAGGTGGGAGGGCCCTCGGCAATGAGCAGTTCTTC.

The rearrangement links TRBV5-4 to TRBJ1-1; 7 bases map to TRBD1. The CDR3 sequence is 14 residues long. Germline V lookup: CDR1 SGHNT, CDR2 YYREEE (reference sequence). After removal of 2 bases from V and 5 bases from J, the junction contained 6 bases not matched to a gene. The CDR3 DNA reads as TGTGCCAGCAGCTTTGGGGCAGGGGGTACTGAAGCTTTCTTT. This sequence encodes CASSFGAGGTEAFF.

This sequence joins TRBV11-2 and TRBJ1-4; no clear D gene. CDR1 is SGHAT, CDR2 FQNNGV, per germline. The CDR3 sequence is 13 residues long. The V end lost 1 base, the J end lost 7 bases, and 7 bases lay between the germline ends. The chain's CDR3 is CASSLVGGEKLFF. The CDR3 DNA sequence: TGTGCCAGCAGCTTAGTCGGTGGTGAAAAACTGTTTTTT. Based on the CDR3 plus reference TRBV11-2 and TRBJ1-4, the full variable domain is EAGVAQSPRYKIIEKRQSVAFWCNPISGHATLYWYQQILGQGPKLLIQFQNNGVVDDSQLPKDRFSAERLKGVDSTLKIQPAKLEDSAVYLCASSLVGGEKLFFGSGTQLSVL.

The chain couples TRBV27 to TRBJ1-1, with 11 bases fitting TRBD1. V lost 5 bases to trimming and J lost 6 bases; unmatched junction nucleotides: 5. The V gene's germline CDR1 is MNHEY and CDR2 SMNVEV (reference sequence). The CDR3 contains 14 residues. CDR3 region: CASSPGQGAAEAFF. As DNA, the CDR3 is TGTGCCAGCAGTCCCGGACAGGGGGCAGCTGAAGCTTTCTTT.

The CDR3 spells CASSLTARGLAPPGELFF. In DNA, the CDR3 is TGTGCCAGCAGCTTAACGGCTCGCGGACTAGCTCCCCCCGGGGAGCTGTTTTTT. The rearrangement uses TRBV7-3 and TRBJ2-2, with 8 bases fitting TRBD2. Per germline, CDR1 SGHTA and CDR2 FQGTGA. The CDR3 has 18 amino acids. V shed 0 bases, J shed 6 bases, and the junction held 12 bases outside the gene matches.

This chain links TRBV5-6 with TRBJ2-1, with D tentatively TRBD2 (5 bases). The CDR3 extends over 14 amino acids. V dropped 2 bases and J dropped 1 base, with 7 bases sitting between them. The germline V gene has CDR1 SGHDT and CDR2 YYEEEE. The DNA of the CDR3 is TGTGCCAGCAGCTTCGGGAAATCCTACAATGAGCAGTTCTTC. It encodes CASSFGKSYNEQFF.

The genes are TRBV5-6 and TRBJ1-6, with D possibly TRBD1 on 5 matching bases. In germline, CDR1 is SGHDT, CDR2 YYEEEE. The V gene lost 2 bases and the J gene lost 7 bases, with 16 bases spanning the gap. The CDR3 spans 16 residues. CDR3 in amino acids: CASSFLRDSLNSPLHF. CDR3 DNA: TGTGCCAGCAGCTTTCTTCGAGACAGCCTAAATTCACCCCTCCACTTT. Variable domain in full (rest from reference TRBV5-6 and TRBJ1-6): DAGVTQSPTHLIKTRGQQVTLRCSPKSGHDTVSWYQQALGQGPQFIFQYYEEEERQRGNFPDRFSGHQFPNYSSELNVNALLLGDSALYLCASSFLRDSLNSPLHFGNGTRLTVT.

V and J are TRBV4-2 and TRBJ2-7; 7 bases map to TRBD1. Germline assignment: CDR1 LGHNA and CDR2 YNFKEQ. The CDR3 has 15 residues. Trimming at V came to 1 base and at J to 3 bases, leaving 6 bases not matched to a gene. The CDR3 sequence: CASSQVWQGVYEQYF. CDR3 sequence (DNA): TGTGCCAGCAGCCAAGTTTGGCAGGGGGTCTACGAGCAGTACTTC.